This TCR beta chain was documented in a study of cytomegalovirus exposure and HLA in healthy donors. CDR1 and CDR2 from the germline V gene are MDHEN and SYDVKM. This CDR3 contains 12 residues. Trimming shortened V by 7 bases and J by 7 bases, and 11 bases separated the two germline ends. The PCR employed 60 Vbeta primers together with 13 Jbeta primers. The repertoire was sequenced with immunoSEQ multiplex PCR; TCRdb's copy has only in-frame clones and lacks some. The sample has about 150,000 clones; roughly 80% are singletons. Note on this clone: Its antigen is unknown.

Whole-study findings and limits: Presence/absence analysis assumed near-uniform sequencing depth across donors. As immune exposure information, only CMV serostatus was available.

The clonotype was recovered from a boy between 2 and 15 years old in good health and CMV-seronegative. The rearrangement uses TRBV28 and TRBJ1-5; D remains ambiguous. Sequences were obtained from PBMCs. The CDR3 DNA reads as TGTGCCAGCACCCAACTCCGGCAGCCCCAGCATTTT. Translating gives CASTQLRQPQHF.